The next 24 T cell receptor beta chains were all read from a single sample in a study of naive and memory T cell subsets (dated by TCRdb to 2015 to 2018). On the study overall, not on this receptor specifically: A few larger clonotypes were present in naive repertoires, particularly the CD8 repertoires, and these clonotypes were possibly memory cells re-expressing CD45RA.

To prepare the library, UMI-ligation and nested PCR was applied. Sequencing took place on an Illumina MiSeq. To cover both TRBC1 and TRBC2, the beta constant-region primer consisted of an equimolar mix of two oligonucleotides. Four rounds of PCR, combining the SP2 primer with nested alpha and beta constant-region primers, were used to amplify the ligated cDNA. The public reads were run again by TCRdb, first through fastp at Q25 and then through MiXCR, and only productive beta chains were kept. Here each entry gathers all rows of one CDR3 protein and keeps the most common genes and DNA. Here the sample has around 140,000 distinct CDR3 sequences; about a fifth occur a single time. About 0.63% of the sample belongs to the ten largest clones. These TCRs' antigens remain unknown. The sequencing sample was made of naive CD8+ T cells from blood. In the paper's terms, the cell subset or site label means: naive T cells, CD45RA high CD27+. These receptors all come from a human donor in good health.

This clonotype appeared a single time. The CDR3 nucleotides are TGTGCCAGCAGTTTACTGCAAGGTCAAGAGACCCAGTACTTC. The encoded protein is CASSLLQGQETQYF. The V gene is TRBV28, the J gene TRBJ2-5, with no clear D. V shed 2 bases and J shed 2 bases, with 9 bases lying between them. This CDR3 spans 14 amino acids. Germline V gene sequence: CDR1 MDHEN, CDR2 SYDVKM. Together with reference TRBV28 and TRBJ2-5, the CDR3 gives the full variable domain: DVKVTQSSRYLVKRTGEKVFLECVQDMDHENMFWYRQDPGLGLRLIYFSYDVKMKEKGDIPEGYSVSREKKERFSLILESASTNQTSMYLCASSLLQGQETQYFGPGTRLLVL.

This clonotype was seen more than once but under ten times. CDR3 protein: CASSASGPYSYEQYF. The CDR3, as DNA: TGTGCCAGCAGTGCTAGTGGGCCCTACTCCTACGAGCAGTACTTC. The chain is built from TRBV27 and TRBJ2-7; D is unclear. The CDR3 runs to 15 residues. V was trimmed by 5 bases and J by 0 bases, leaving 14 bases between them. Germline V CDR1 and CDR2: MNHEY, SMNVEV (reference sequence).

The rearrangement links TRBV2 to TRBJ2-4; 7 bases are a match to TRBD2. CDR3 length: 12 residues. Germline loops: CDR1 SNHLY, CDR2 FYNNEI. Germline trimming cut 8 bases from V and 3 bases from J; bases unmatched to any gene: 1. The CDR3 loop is CASGGSKNIQYF. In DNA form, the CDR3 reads TGTGCCAGCGGCGGGAGCAAAAACATTCAGTACTTC.

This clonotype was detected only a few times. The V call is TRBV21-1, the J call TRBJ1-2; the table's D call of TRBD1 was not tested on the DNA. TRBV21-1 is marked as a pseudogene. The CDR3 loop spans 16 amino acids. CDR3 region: CASSSSGTGRQGGYTF. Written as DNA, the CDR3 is TGTGCCAGCAGCAGCAGCGGGACAGGACGACAGGGGGGCTACACCTTC.

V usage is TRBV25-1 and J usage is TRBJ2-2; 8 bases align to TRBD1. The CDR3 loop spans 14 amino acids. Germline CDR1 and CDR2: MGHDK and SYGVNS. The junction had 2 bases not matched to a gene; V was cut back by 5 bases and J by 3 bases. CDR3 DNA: TGTGCCAGCAGTCCGACAGGGGACACCGGGGAGCTGTTTTTT. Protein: CASSPTGDTGELFF.

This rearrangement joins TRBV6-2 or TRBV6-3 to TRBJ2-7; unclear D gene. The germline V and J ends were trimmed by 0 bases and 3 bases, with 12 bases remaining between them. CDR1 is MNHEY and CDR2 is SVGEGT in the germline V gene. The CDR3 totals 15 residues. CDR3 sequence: CASSYSIGEFYEQYF. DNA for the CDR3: TGTGCCAGCAGTTACTCGATCGGAGAATTCTACGAGCAGTACTTC.

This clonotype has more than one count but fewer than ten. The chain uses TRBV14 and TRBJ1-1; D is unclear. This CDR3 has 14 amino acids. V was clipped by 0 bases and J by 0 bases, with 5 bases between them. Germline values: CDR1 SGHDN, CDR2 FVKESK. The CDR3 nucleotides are TGTGCCAGCAGCCAAGAAAGTTTGAACACTGAAGCTTTCTTT. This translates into CASSQESLNTEAFF. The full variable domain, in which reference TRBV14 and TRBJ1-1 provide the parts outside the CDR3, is EAGVTQFPSHSVIEKGQTVTLRCDPISGHDNLYWYRRVMGKEIKFLLHFVKESKQDESGMPNNRFLAERTGGTYSTLKVQPAELEDSGVYFCASSQESLNTEAFFGQGTRLTVV.

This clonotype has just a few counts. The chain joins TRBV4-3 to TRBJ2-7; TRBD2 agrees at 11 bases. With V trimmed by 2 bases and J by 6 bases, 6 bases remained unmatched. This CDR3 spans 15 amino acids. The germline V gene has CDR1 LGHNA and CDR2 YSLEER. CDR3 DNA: TGCGCCAGCAGCCAAACTAGCGGGAGTCGAGTCGAGCAGTACTTC. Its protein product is CASSQTSGSRVEQYF.

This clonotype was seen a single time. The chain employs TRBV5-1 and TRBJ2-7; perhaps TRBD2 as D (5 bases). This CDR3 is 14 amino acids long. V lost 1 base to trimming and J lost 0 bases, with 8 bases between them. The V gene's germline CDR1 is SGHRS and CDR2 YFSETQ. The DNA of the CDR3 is TGCGCCAGCAGCTTGAGCGACTACTCCTACGAGCAGTACTTC. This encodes CASSLSDYSYEQYF.

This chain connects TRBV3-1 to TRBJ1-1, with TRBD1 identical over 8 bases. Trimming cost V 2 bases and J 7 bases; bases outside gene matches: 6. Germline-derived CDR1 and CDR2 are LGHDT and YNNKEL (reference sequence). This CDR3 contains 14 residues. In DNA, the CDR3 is TGTGCCAGCAGCCAAACCCTCGGACAGGGTGAAGCTTTCTTT. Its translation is CASSQTLGQGEAFF.

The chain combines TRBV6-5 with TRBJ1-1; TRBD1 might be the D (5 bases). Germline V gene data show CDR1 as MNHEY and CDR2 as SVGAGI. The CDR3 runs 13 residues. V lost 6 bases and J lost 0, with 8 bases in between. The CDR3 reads CASSAGVNTEAFF. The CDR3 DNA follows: TGTGCCAGCAGCGCGGGGGTGAACACTGAAGCTTTCTTT.

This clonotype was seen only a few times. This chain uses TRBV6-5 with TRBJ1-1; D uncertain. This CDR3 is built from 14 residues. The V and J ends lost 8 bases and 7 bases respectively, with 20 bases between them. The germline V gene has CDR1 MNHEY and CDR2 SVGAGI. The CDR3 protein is CASRNPIGLSEAFF. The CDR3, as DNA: TGTGCCAGCCGTAATCCTATCGGGCTAAGTGAAGCTTTCTTT.

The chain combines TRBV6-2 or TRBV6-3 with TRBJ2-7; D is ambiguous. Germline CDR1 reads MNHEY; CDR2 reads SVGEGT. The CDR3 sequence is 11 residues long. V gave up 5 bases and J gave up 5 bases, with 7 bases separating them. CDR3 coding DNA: TGTGCCAGCAGTCATAGTGACGAGCAGTACTTC. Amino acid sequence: CASSHSDEQYF.

CDR3 DNA sequence: TGCAGCGTTGAAGATCTATGGGGGTCTGAGGCGGAGACCCAGTACTTC. This gives the protein CSVEDLWGSEAETQYF. The genes are TRBV29-1 and TRBJ2-5, with D possibly called TRBD1 or TRBD2 (5 bases each). Trimming took off 0 bases at V and 5 bases at J, with 19 bases between the two ends. Germline V gene sequence: CDR1 SQVTM, CDR2 ANQGSEA. The CDR3 runs to 16 residues. The entire variable domain, with the rest obtained from reference TRBV29-1 and TRBJ2-5, is as follows: SAVISQKPSRDICQRGTSLTIQCQVDSQVTMMFWYRQQPGQSLTLIATANQGSEATYESGFVIDKFPISRPNLTFSTLTVSNMSPEDSSIYLCSVEDLWGSEAETQYFGPGTRLLVL.

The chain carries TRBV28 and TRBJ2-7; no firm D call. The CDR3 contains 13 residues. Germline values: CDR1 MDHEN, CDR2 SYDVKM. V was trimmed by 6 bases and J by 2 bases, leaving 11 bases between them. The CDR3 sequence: CASRGRDPYEQYF. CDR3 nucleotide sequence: TGTGCCAGCAGGGGCAGAGATCCCTACGAGCAGTACTTC.

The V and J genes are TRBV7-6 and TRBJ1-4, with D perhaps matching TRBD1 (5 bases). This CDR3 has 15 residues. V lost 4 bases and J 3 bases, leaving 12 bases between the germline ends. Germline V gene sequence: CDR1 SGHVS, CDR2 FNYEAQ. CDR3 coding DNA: TGTGCCAGCAGCTCCGAGCGGGGGGCTAATGAAAAACTGTTTTTT. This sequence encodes CASSSERGANEKLFF. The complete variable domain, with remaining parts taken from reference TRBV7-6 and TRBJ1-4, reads GAGVSQSPRYKVTKRGQDVALRCDPISGHVSLYWYRQALGQGPEFLTYFNYEAQQDKSGLPNDRFSAERPEGSISTLTIQRTEQRDSAMYRCASSSERGANEKLFFGSGTQLSVL.

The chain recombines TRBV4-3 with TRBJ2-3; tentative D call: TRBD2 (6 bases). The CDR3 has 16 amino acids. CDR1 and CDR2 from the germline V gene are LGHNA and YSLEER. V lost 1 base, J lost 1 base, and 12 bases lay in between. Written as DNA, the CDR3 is TGCGCCAGCAGCCAAGGAGAGGAGCGGGGCACAGATACGCAGTATTTT. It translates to CASSQGEERGTDTQYF.

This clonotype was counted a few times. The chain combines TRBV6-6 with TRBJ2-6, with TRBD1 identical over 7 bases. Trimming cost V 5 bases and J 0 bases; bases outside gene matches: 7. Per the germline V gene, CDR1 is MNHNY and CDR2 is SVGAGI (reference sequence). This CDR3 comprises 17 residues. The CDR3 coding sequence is TGTGCCAGCAGTGAGGGACAGAGCTACTCTGGGGCCAACGTCCTGACTTTC. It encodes CASSEGQSYSGANVLTF.

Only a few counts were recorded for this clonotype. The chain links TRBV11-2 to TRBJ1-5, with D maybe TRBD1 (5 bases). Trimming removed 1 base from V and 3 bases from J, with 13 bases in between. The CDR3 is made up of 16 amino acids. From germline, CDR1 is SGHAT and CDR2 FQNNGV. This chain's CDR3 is CASSLGWAGNNQPQHF. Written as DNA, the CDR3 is TGTGCCAGCAGCTTAGGATGGGCAGGGAACAATCAGCCCCAGCATTTT.

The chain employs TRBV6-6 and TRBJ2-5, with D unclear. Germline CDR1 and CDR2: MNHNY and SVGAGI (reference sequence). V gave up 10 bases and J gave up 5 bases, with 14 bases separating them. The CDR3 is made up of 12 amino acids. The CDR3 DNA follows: TGTGCCACCCAGGACCTCCGTGAGACCCAGTACTTC. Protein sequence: CATQDLRETQYF.

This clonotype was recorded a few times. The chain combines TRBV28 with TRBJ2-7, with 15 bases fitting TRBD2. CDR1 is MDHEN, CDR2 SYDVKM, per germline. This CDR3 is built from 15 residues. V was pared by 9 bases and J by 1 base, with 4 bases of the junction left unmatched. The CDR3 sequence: CASKGTSGRSYEQYF. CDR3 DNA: TGTGCCAGTAAAGGGACTAGCGGGAGGTCCTACGAGCAGTACTTC.

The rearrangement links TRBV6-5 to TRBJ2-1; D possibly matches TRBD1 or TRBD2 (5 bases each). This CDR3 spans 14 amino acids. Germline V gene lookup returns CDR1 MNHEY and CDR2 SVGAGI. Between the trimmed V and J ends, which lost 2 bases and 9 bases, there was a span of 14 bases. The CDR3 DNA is TGTGCCAGCAGTTACGGTGAGGGGTTTGCTGAGCAGTTCTTC. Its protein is CASSYGEGFAEQFF.

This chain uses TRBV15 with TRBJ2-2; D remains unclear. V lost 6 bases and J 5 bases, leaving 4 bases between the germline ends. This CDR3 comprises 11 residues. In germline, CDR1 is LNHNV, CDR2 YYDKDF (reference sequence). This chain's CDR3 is CATRDTGELFF. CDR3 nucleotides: TGTGCCACCAGGGATACCGGGGAGCTGTTTTTT.

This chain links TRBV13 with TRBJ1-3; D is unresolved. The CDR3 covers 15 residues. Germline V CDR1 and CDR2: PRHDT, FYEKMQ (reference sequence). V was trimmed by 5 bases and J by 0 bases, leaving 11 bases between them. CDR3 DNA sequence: TGTGCCAGCAGCGGCACTAGGAACTCTGGAAACACCATATATTTT. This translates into CASSGTRNSGNTIYF.